This passage covers 22 T cell receptor beta chains from one sample sequenced in a study of patients and donors after allogeneic stem cell transplantation. Via MiXCR, TCRdb re-called the RT-PCR reads, giving one row per CDR3 protein. The sample lists roughly 960,000 distinct CDR3 sequences, approximately 19% seen once, with 5% to 6.5% in the top ten. The specimen sequenced was blood, either unsorted or a sorted T cell fraction (not recorded which). The receptors originated from a human donor who was either an allogeneic HSCT recipient or a stem cell or donor lymphocyte infusion donor (not recorded which). It is not recorded whose cells these are; they may come from a transplant donor.

Ten or more counts support this clonotype. This chain links TRBV12-3 or TRBV12-4 with TRBJ1-2; TRBD1 agrees at 11 bases. J lost 8 bases, V lost 5 bases, and 4 bases had no gene match. This CDR3 is 13 amino acids long. The CDR3 nucleotides read TGTGCCAGCAGTCGGGACAGGGGGGAAGGCTACACCTTC. Protein: CASSRDRGEGYTF.

V is TRBV20-1 and J is TRBJ2-5; the D call may be TRBD1 or TRBD2 (5 bases each). The CDR3 loop spans 15 amino acids. Trimming pared 2 bases from V and 0 bases from J, leaving 13 bases between. In germline, CDR1 is DFQATT, CDR2 SNEGSKA (reference sequence). The CDR3, as DNA: TGCAGTGCTAGACCCGGGACCAAGTACCAAGAGACCCAGTACTTC. This gives the protein CSARPGTKYQETQYF.

This clonotype was detected only a few times. CDR3 bases: TGTGCCAGCAGTTACGATAGGACACCCGGAAACACCATATATTTT. Translation: CASSYDRTPGNTIYF. The chain combines TRBV6-5 with TRBJ1-3; tentative D call: TRBD1 (5 bases). V was shortened by 2 bases and J by 4 bases, with 12 bases between the two germline ends. Per the germline V gene, CDR1 is MNHEY and CDR2 is SVGAGI. The CDR3 runs 15 residues.

The DNA of the CDR3 is TGTGCCAGCAGCGTAGGTGTGCGCACCGGGGAGCTGTTTTTT. Amino acid sequence: CASSVGVRTGELFF. The chain uses TRBV9 and TRBJ2-2; D ambiguous. Germline V gene sequence: CDR1 SGDLS, CDR2 YYNGEE. This CDR3 comprises 14 residues. The V end was cut by 0 bases, the J end by 4 bases, with 7 bases between.

This clonotype has only a few counts. The rearrangement joins TRBV25-1 to TRBJ2-2; 10 bases map to TRBD1. The trim removed 4 bases at V and 5 bases at J, leaving 7 bases unmatched. The CDR3 is 16 residues long. The germline gives CDR1 MGHDK, CDR2 SYGVNS. As DNA, the CDR3 is TGTGCCAGCAGTGCCCCCGGGACAGGGGTTACCGGGGAGCTGTTTTTT. This translates into CASSAPGTGVTGELFF. The entire variable domain, with the rest obtained from reference TRBV25-1 and TRBJ2-2, is as follows: EADIYQTPRYLVIGTGKKITLECSQTMGHDKMYWYQQDPGMELHLIHYSYGVNSTEKGDLSSESTVSRIRTEHFPLTLESARPSHTSQYLCASSAPGTGVTGELFFGEGSRLTVL.

Ten or more counts support this clonotype. This chain links TRBV12-3 or TRBV12-4 with TRBJ1-2, with TRBD1 identical over 9 bases. The J segment lost 2 bases and the V segment lost 5 bases, leaving 15 bases of the junction unmatched. The CDR3 contains 18 residues. CDR3 residues: CASSPYGIQGASNYGYTF. CDR3 nucleotides: TGTGCCAGCAGTCCTTACGGGATACAGGGGGCCTCCAACTATGGCTACACCTTC.

The rearrangement uses TRBV12-3 or TRBV12-4 and TRBJ1-2; unclear D gene. The CDR3 contains 12 residues. Trimming left V 10 bases short and J 7 bases short, with 16 bases between. In DNA, the CDR3 is TGTGCCACAGGAAGGAACCAAATTGGCTACACCTTC. This translates into CATGRNQIGYTF.

The rearrangement links TRBV29-1 to TRBJ1-1; D not resolved. The CDR3 totals 11 residues. Trimming removed 1 base from V and 4 bases from J, with 4 bases in between. Germline-derived CDR1 and CDR2 are SQVTM and ANQGSEA. The DNA for the CDR3 is TGCAGCGTTGAAGCGGCCACTGAAGCTTTCTTT. Protein product: CSVEAATEAFF. The full variable domain, completed using reference TRBV29-1 and TRBJ1-1, is SAVISQKPSRDICQRGTSLTIQCQVDSQVTMMFWYRQQPGQSLTLIATANQGSEATYESGFVIDKFPISRPNLTFSTLTVSNMSPEDSSIYLCSVEAATEAFFGQGTRLTVV.

This clonotype was observed a handful of times. V usage is TRBV12-3 or TRBV12-4 and J usage is TRBJ2-7, with 7 positions matching TRBD2. With V trimmed by 5 bases and J by 0 bases, 4 bases remained unmatched. This CDR3 spans 14 amino acids. CDR3 DNA sequence: TGTGCCAGCAGTAGTACTAGCGACTCCTACGAGCAGTACTTC. Protein product: CASSSTSDSYEQYF.

This sequence joins TRBV12-3 or TRBV12-4 and TRBJ1-2, with no clear D. V gave up 3 bases and J gave up 7 bases, with 12 bases separating them. The CDR3 is 13 amino acids. The CDR3 protein is CASSFSVVSGYTF. The CDR3 bases are TGTGCCAGCAGTTTTTCGGTAGTAAGTGGCTACACCTTC.

In its sample, this clonotype was seen many times. This chain connects TRBV12-3 or TRBV12-4 to TRBJ1-1, with a tentative D call TRBD1 (6 bases). CDR3 size: 13 residues. The ends were cut back, 6 bases at V and 1 base at J, with 9 bases in the middle. The CDR3 nucleotides read TGTGCCAGCAGGCTGACAGGGAACACTGAAGCTTTCTTT. Translated: CASRLTGNTEAFF.

A few counts support this clonotype. V and J are TRBV20-1 and TRBJ2-1; 11 bases are shared with TRBD2. Unmatched junction bases numbered 9, after V lost 7 bases and J lost 4 bases. Germline loops: CDR1 DFQATT, CDR2 SNEGSKA (reference sequence). This CDR3 contains 15 residues. This chain's CDR3 is CSGLVLAGVYNEQFF. In DNA form, the CDR3 reads TGCAGTGGCCTAGTACTAGCGGGGGTTTACAATGAGCAGTTCTTC.

The chain combines TRBV12-3 or TRBV12-4 with TRBJ2-1; D gene uncertain. This CDR3 region has 13 residues. Between the trimmed V and J ends, which lost 0 bases and 10 bases, there was a span of 10 bases. In nucleotides, the CDR3 is TGTGCCAGCAGTTTAGCCAGGAACGGCGAGCAGTTCTTC. The encoded protein is CASSLARNGEQFF.

This clonotype has just a few counts. This sequence joins TRBV5-8 and TRBJ2-5; D perhaps matches TRBD1 (5 bases). The V gene lost 3 bases and the J gene lost 5 bases, with 17 bases spanning the gap. Germline V gives CDR1 SGHTS, CDR2 YDEGEE. The CDR3 is 15 residues long. Here the CDR3 reads CASSWKQVIGETQYF. The CDR3 DNA follows: TGTGCCAGCAGCTGGAAACAGGTTATCGGGGAGACCCAGTACTTC.

The V call is TRBV21-1, the J call TRBJ2-1; the listed D gene, TRBD1, was not tested against the DNA. TRBV21-1 is labeled a pseudogene. This CDR3 has 14 residues. In DNA, the CDR3 is TGTGCCAGCAGCAAGGGTCCACCGGGGAATGAGCAGTTCTTC. It is translated as CASSKGPPGNEQFF.

The chain carries TRBV10-3 and TRBJ2-7, with TRBD1 as a possible D gene (6 bases). Germline CDR1 is ENHRY and CDR2 is SYGVKD. The V end lost 3 bases, the J end lost 0 bases, and 9 bases lay between the germline ends. The CDR3 is 14 amino acids. Here the CDR3 reads CAISDRGRSYEQYF. In DNA form, the CDR3 reads TGTGCCATCAGTGACAGGGGTCGCTCCTACGAGCAGTACTTC.

This clonotype was seen a handful of times. The chain recombines TRBV12-3 or TRBV12-4 with TRBJ2-7; 11 bases are a match to TRBD2. The J segment lost 2 bases and the V segment lost 6 bases, leaving 9 bases of the junction unmatched. CDR3 length: 16 amino acids. The CDR3 DNA is TGTGCCAGCAGCCTGAGACTAGCGGGAACACCCTACGAGCAGTACTTC. It translates to CASSLRLAGTPYEQYF.

This clonotype was found many times. The rearrangement joins TRBV11-2 to TRBJ2-5; 16 nucleotides match TRBD2. The CDR3 runs to 17 residues. In germline, CDR1 is SGHAT, CDR2 FQNNGV. V lost 4 bases and J lost 5; bases outside the gene matches: 7. The DNA of the CDR3 is TGTGCCAGCAGCTCCGGGACTAGCGGGGGGGCCTATGAGACCCAGTACTTC. Translated, it gives CASSSGTSGGAYETQYF.

The gene calls are TRBV6-2 or TRBV6-3 and TRBJ1-1; tentative D call: TRBD1 (6 bases). The V gene's germline CDR1 is MNHEY and CDR2 SVGEGT. V dropped 8 bases and J dropped 4 bases, with 14 bases sitting between them. This CDR3 is built from 13 residues. The CDR3 here is CASSIRGSTEAFF. CDR3 coding DNA: TGTGCCAGCTCCATCAGGGGATCCACTGAAGCTTTCTTT.

The chain couples TRBV24-1 to TRBJ2-5; D is ambiguous. Germline V gene sequence: CDR1 KGHDR, CDR2 SFDVKD. V lost 10 bases and J lost 0, with 14 bases in between. The length of the CDR3 is 14 residues. CDR3 DNA sequence: TGTGCCACTTCGTCTTGGGCAGACCAAGAGACCCAGTACTTC. This codes for CATSSWADQETQYF.

This clonotype has a handful of counts. The V call is TRBV30, the J call TRBJ2-1; 12 bases are shared with TRBD2. This CDR3 is built from 17 residues. CDR1 GTSNPN and CDR2 SVGIG come from the germline V gene (reference sequence). The ends lost 0 bases at V and 2 bases at J; junction bases unmatched: 5. The CDR3 DNA reads as TGTGCCTGGAGTGTAAGCGGACTAGCGGGGACCTACAATGAGCAGTTCTTC. Protein sequence: CAWSVSGLAGTYNEQFF.

This chain uses TRBV20-1 with TRBJ2-7; 10 bases align to TRBD2. This CDR3 is 14 amino acids long. V lost 5 bases to trimming and J lost 4 bases; unmatched junction nucleotides: 8. The V gene's germline CDR1 is DFQATT and CDR2 SNEGSKA (reference sequence). The CDR3 loop reads CSASRSGGDYEQYF. Written as DNA, the CDR3 is TGCAGTGCTTCCCGCAGCGGGGGGGATTACGAGCAGTACTTC.